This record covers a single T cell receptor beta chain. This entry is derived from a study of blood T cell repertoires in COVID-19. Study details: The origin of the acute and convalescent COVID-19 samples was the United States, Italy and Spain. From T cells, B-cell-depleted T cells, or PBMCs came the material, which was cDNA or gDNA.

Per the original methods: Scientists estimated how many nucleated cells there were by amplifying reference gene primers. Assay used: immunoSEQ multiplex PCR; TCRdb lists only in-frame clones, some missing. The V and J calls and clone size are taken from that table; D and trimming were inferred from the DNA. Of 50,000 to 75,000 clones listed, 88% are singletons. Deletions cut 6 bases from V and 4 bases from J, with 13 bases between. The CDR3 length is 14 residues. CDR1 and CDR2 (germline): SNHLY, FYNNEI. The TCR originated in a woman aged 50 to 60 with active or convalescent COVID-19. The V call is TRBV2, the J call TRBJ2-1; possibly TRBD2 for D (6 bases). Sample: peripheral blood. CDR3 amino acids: CASRDGTPYNEQFF. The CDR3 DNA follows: TGTGCCAGCAGAGACGGGACTCCGTACAATGAGCAGTTCTTC.